A selection of T cell receptor beta chains follows, all from one sample in a study of blood T cell repertoires in COVID-19. The protocol was immunoSEQ multiplex PCR, while the TCRdb copy is restricted to in-frame clones and leaves out a portion. Of tens of thousands of clones in the sample, around 90% were seen once. Source material: peripheral blood. Source of these receptors: a man older than 75 with acute or convalescent COVID-19. Both conserved end residues are part of each CDR3. Where a row states a size, it is once, few, many or the class of an expanded clone; other rows omit it.

V	J	size	CDR3
TRBV6-4	TRBJ1-5	.	CASSRESNQPQHF
TRBV5-1	TRBJ2-2	.	CASSLVASGTSLSNTGELFF
TRBV5-1	TRBJ2-3	.	CASSLGGGAADTQYF
TRBV19	TRBJ2-4	.	CASSTGVVKNIQYF
TRBV19	TRBJ2-2	.	CASSTVRDRGRVTGELFF
TRBV30	TRBJ1-1	.	CAWSVNSNTEAFF
TRBV3-1/TRBV3-2	TRBJ1-5	.	CASSQDPTGNQPQHF
TRBV5-6	TRBJ2-3	few	CASSLAGWGLTDTQYF
TRBV18	TRBJ2-5	.	CASSVEGLAGETQYF
TRBV5-6	TRBJ1-6	.	CASSLGAAAHNSPLHF
TRBV5-4	TRBJ1-1	few	CASSLGTVTNTEAFF
TRBV6-1	TRBJ2-5	.	CASSEAMAGWQETQYF
TRBV30	TRBJ1-3	.	CAWSPSSGNTIYF
TRBV6-5	TRBJ2-3	.	CASSTPPNTQYF
TRBV18	TRBJ2-5	.	CASSPRSGGDEETQYF
TRBV19	TRBJ2-3	once	CASSPGQGDTDTQYF
TRBV2	TRBJ2-5	.	CASRQTAETQYF
TRBV6-6	TRBJ2-7	.	CASSSRTGGSEQYF
TRBV5-1	TRBJ1-1	once	CASSRDRAMNTEAFF
TRBV5-5	TRBJ2-4	.	CASRMTGILSLAKNIQYF
TRBV18	TRBJ1-2	.	CASSPDTNYGYTF
TRBV5-1	TRBJ2-7	.	CASSPAGTGGFNEQYF
TRBV28	TRBJ1-6	.	CASDTPTGSSYNSPLHF
TRBV7-6	TRBJ2-7	.	CASSLASGGSYEQYF
TRBV5-5	TRBJ1-1	few	CASAMNTEAFF
TRBV9	TRBJ2-5	.	CASSVGGRVLRETQYF
TRBV2	TRBJ2-7	.	CASSAYRESYEQYF
TRBV2	TRBJ2-2	once	CASSGGARTGELFF
TRBV6-4	TRBJ1-6	.	CASSDSDSPLHF
TRBV4-2	TRBJ2-7	.	CASSRRDTGSYEQYF
TRBV18	TRBJ2-2	.	CASSATGSNTGELFF
TRBV4-1	TRBJ1-2	few	CASSQGGGSDYGYTF
TRBV5-8	TRBJ1-5	.	CASSFSGGPGPQHF